These T cell receptor beta chains were read from a single sample in a study of blood T cell repertoires in COVID-19. The data were produced by immunoSEQ multiplex PCR, yet TCRdb's version contains in-frame clones alone and is incomplete. The profile covers about 28,000 clones, with around 72% appearing a single time and about 21% taken by the ten largest. Source material: peripheral blood. These receptors all come from a boy aged 2 to 10 with active or convalescent COVID-19. Both conserved end residues are part of each CDR3. Fields, in order: clone size, V gene, D gene, J gene, CDR3 protein, CDR3 DNA. A D gene is named only where the DNA matches it firmly. The size entry is marked missing in some rows and otherwise reads once, few, many or a size class.

-	TRBV19	-	TRBJ1-2	CASSRGSSYGYTF	TGTGCCAGTAGCCGAGGCAGTTCCTATGGCTACACCTTC
once	TRBV5-1	-	TRBJ2-7	CASSLAGWDEQYF	TGCGCCAGCAGCTTGGCCGGGTGGGACGAGCAGTACTTC
-	TRBV10-2	-	TRBJ1-2	CATKRDSYGYTF	TGCGCCACCAAAAGAGACAGTTATGGCTACACCTTC
-	TRBV28	-	TRBJ1-5	CASSENQPQHF	TGTGCCAGCAGCGAGAATCAGCCCCAGCATTTT
many	TRBV7-9	-	TRBJ1-1	CASSLTALRLSEAFF	TGTGCCAGCAGCTTAACGGCTTTGAGGCTATCGGAAGCTTTCTTT
-	TRBV27	-	TRBJ1-4	CASKYSQGREKLFF	TGTGCCAGCAAGTACTCACAGGGAAGGGAAAAACTGTTTTTT
-	TRBV3-1/TRBV3-2	-	TRBJ1-2	CASSPLMYAQAGNYGYTF	TGTGCCAGCAGTCCTCTTATGTACGCCCAGGCGGGGAACTATGGCTACACCTTC
once	TRBV10-3	TRBD2	TRBJ2-1	CAISGAGGSSYNEQFF	TGTGCCATCAGTGGGGCCGGCGGGAGTTCCTACAATGAGCAGTTCTTC
few	TRBV23-1	TRBD2	TRBJ2-7	CAGLGVLAGGRLLSYEQYF	TGCGCAGGGTTGGGAGTTTTAGCGGGAGGGCGACTACTCTCCTACGAGCAGTACTTC
-	TRBV3-1/TRBV3-2	TRBD2	TRBJ2-3	CASSQGLGAGGRSTDTQYF	TGTGCCAGCAGCCAAGGCCTCGGAGCGGGGGGACGAAGCACAGATACGCAGTATTTT
few	TRBV9	TRBD2	TRBJ2-5	CASSERERSYQETQYF	TGTGCCAGCAGCGAGCGGGAGCGGTCGTACCAAGAGACCCAGTACTTC
few	TRBV19	-	TRBJ2-1	CASSMGAGLSSPPYNEQFF	TGTGCCAGTAGTATGGGGGCCGGCCTCTCCTCACCCCCCTACAATGAGCAGTTCTTC
few	TRBV27	-	TRBJ1-5	CASSKLGTPSNQPQHF	TGTGCCAGCAGCAAACTAGGTACTCCGTCTAATCAGCCCCAGCATTTT
few	TRBV5-1	TRBD2	TRBJ2-1	CASIVGTSQFF	TGCGCCAGCATCGTCGGGACTAGCCAGTTCTTC
-	TRBV28	-	TRBJ2-7	CASSPGLSYEQYF	TGTGCCAGCAGCCCCGGACTGAGTTACGAGCAGTACTTC
medium-sized	TRBV7-9	-	TRBJ1-2	CASSRQGGHYGYTF	TGTGCCAGCAGCCGGCAGGGAGGTCACTATGGCTACACCTTC
-	TRBV3-1/TRBV3-2	TRBD1	TRBJ1-5	CASSQLSWTGDRYSNQPQHF	TGTGCCAGCAGCCAATTGAGTTGGACAGGGGACCGCTATAGCAATCAGCCCCAGCATTTT
once	TRBV4-1	-	TRBJ1-1	CASSQEGRGGTEAFF	TGCGCCAGCAGCCAAGAAGGCCGGGGGGGCACTGAAGCTTTCTTT
-	TRBV28	TRBD1	TRBJ1-5	CASSTGGRGPQHF	TGTGCCAGCAGTACAGGGGGCCGCGGGCCCCAGCATTTT
-	TRBV7-9	-	TRBJ1-1	CASSARGGDTEAFF	TGTGCCAGCAGCGCCCGGGGAGGGGACACTGAAGCTTTCTTT
-	TRBV12-3/TRBV12-4	-	TRBJ1-5	CASRATGNQPQHF	TGTGCCAGCAGGGCGACAGGCAATCAGCCCCAGCATTTT
-	TRBV5-4	TRBD1	TRBJ2-1	CASRAGTGGFREQFF	TGTGCCAGCAGGGCCGGGACAGGGGGCTTTAGGGAGCAGTTCTTC
-	TRBV7-9	TRBD2	TRBJ2-5	CASSLVPGLAGGLETQYF	TGTGCCAGCAGCTTAGTCCCGGGACTAGCGGGAGGGCTAGAGACCCAGTACTTC
-	TRBV10-3	TRBD1	TRBJ1-1	CAISTEGQGRDKAFF	TGTGCCATCAGTACGGAAGGACAGGGGAGAGATAAAGCTTTCTTT
many	TRBV5-6	-	TRBJ1-6	CASSLGGLNSSPLHF	TGTGCCAGCAGCTTGGGGGGGCTTAATAGTTCACCCCTCCACTTT
-	TRBV28	-	TRBJ1-2	CASSLLRGDGYTF	TGTGCCAGCAGTTTACTCAGGGGTGACGGCTACACCTTC
-	TRBV6-2/TRBV6-3	TRBD1	TRBJ1-6	CASSYTGDNSPLHF	TGTGCCAGCAGTTACACAGGGGACAATTCACCCCTCCACTTT
-	TRBV19	-	TRBJ1-5	CASSMGGGINQPQHF	TGTGCCAGTAGTATGGGCGGGGGCATAAATCAGCCCCAGCATTTT
-	TRBV7-9	TRBD2	TRBJ2-7	CASSRHGTSDEQYF	TGTGCCAGCAGCCGCCACGGGACTAGCGACGAGCAGTACTTC
-	TRBV18	-	TRBJ1-1	CASSPQGLDTEAFF	TGTGCCAGCTCACCGCAGGGGCTAGACACTGAAGCTTTCTTT
-	TRBV29-1	-	TRBJ1-1	CSVAQGRTTFF	TGCAGCGTAGCACAGGGTAGGACAACTTTCTTT
few	TRBV19	TRBD1	TRBJ2-5	CASSTRQGSETWYQETQYF	TGTGCCAGTAGTACTCGACAGGGGTCGGAGACTTGGTACCAAGAGACCCAGTACTTC
once	TRBV6-5	TRBD2	TRBJ2-3	CASSYSGTSFTDTQYF	TGTGCCAGCAGTTATTCCGGGACTAGCTTCACAGATACGCAGTATTTT
-	TRBV10-3	-	TRBJ2-5	CAISARETQYF	TGTGCCATCAGTGCTCGAGAGACCCAGTACTTC
-	TRBV6-5	TRBD1	TRBJ2-3	CASTGTGLPDTQYF	TGTGCCAGCACCGGGACAGGTCTGCCAGATACGCAGTATTTT
-	TRBV7-8	-	TRBJ2-2	CASSSRDFNTGELFF	TGTGCCAGCAGCTCCCGGGACTTTAACACCGGGGAGCTGTTTTTT
-	TRBV15	TRBD1	TRBJ1-4	CATSTRQGAGEKLFF	TGTGCCACCAGCACGAGACAGGGGGCCGGAGAAAAACTGTTTTTT
-	TRBV18	-	TRBJ1-1	CASSQSRTEAFF	TGTGCCAGCTCACAGAGTCGCACTGAAGCTTTCTTT
-	TRBV27	-	TRBJ2-1	CASTLRWTDIPNEQFF	TGTGCCAGCACCCTCCGGTGGACTGATATCCCCAATGAGCAGTTCTTC
-	TRBV27	-	TRBJ1-4	CASSFLPSGSVREKLFF	TGTGCCAGCAGTTTTTTACCATCAGGTTCCGTGAGAGAAAAACTGTTTTTT
once	TRBV6-5	-	TRBJ1-6	CASSFMTGSSPLHF	TGTGCCAGCAGCTTTATGACAGGTTCGTCACCCCTCCACTTT
few	TRBV19	TRBD1	TRBJ1-4	CASSMYRDRGQKLFF	TGTGCCAGTAGTATGTACCGGGACAGGGGGCAAAAACTGTTTTTT